The following is a T cell receptor (beta chain) sequence with its context. What it recognizes is unknown. The DNA ends 3 residues before the CDR3 does, and the rest of the CDR3 is filled in from the germline J gene. The assay was immunoSEQ multiplex PCR, and TCRdb's table has in-frame clones only and misses some. The record shows about 23,000 clones for this sample, with no singletons present. The CDR3 is 16 residues long. Germline CDR1 is WSHSY and CDR2 is SAAADI. Unmatched junction bases numbered 11, after V lost 3 bases and J lost 5 bases. This sample was taken from a study of T cell clonality in common variable immunodeficiency. General study points: CVID subjects had higher TCRbeta clonality than healthy controls, most marked in about a third. Reportedly, TCR beta sequences from common variable immunodeficiency showed fewer deletions and N-nucleotide insertions.

This sequence originates from a human donor with common variable immunodeficiency. The V and J genes are TRBV10-2 and TRBJ2-7, with TRBD1 matching 9 bases. The sample comprised peripheral blood mononuclear cells. The part of the CDR3 DNA that was read is TGCGCCAGCAGTGATCCGGGGGGACAGGGTCGGCACGAG. Translated, it gives CASSDPGGQGRHE. Given in full, the CDR3 is CASSDPGGQGRHEQYF.